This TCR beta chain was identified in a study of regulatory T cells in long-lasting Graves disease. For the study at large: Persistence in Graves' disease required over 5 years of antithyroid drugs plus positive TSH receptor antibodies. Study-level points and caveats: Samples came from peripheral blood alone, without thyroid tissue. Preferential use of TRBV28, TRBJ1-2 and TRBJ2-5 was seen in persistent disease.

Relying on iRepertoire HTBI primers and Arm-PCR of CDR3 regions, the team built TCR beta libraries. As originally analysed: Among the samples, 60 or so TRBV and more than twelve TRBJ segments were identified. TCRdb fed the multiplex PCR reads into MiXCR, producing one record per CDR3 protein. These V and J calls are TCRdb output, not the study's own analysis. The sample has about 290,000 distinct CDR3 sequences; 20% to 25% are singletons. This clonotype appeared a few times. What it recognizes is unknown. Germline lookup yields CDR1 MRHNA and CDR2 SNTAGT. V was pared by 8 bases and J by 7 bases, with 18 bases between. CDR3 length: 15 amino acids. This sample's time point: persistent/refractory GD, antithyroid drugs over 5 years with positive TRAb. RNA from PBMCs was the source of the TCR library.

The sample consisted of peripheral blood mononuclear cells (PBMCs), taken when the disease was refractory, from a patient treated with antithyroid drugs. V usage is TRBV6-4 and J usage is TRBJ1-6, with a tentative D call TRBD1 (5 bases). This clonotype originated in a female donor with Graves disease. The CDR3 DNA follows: TGTGCCAGCCGGCGGGCAGGACAAGAGAATTCACCCCTCCACTTT. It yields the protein CASRRAGQENSPLHF.